These T cell receptor beta chains were read from a single sample in a study of neurological immune-mediated disorders. A single record per CDR3 protein comes from TCRdb applying MiXCR to the 5' RACE reads. The sample consists of fewer than 25,000 distinct CDR3 sequences, 10% of them appearing once. Material for sequencing was PBMCs. These receptors all come from a woman aged 60 to 75 with HTLV-1-associated myelopathy (HAM/TSP). The CDR3 runs from the conserved cysteine through the conserved F or W. The D gene is left open where the match is weak. Clone size is shown for a subset of rows, as once, few, many or a class of expanded clone.

>TRBD2|TRBJ2-1|TRBV5-1|many
CASSPSGGANEQFF
TGCGCCAGCAGCCCTAGCGGGGGGGCCAATGAGCAGTTCTTC
>NA|TRBJ1-1|TRBV6-5|many
CASSPTRAMGSTEAFF
TGTGCCAGCAGTCCTACCAGGGCCATGGGAAGCACTGAAGCTTTCTTT
>NA|TRBJ1-1|TRBV5-1|many
CASSLVPGDTEAFF
TGCGCCAGCAGCTTGGTTCCAGGGGACACTGAAGCTTTCTTT
>NA|TRBJ1-1|TRBV5-6|many
CASSLNWNTEAFF
TGTGCCAGCAGCTTGAATTGGAACACTGAAGCTTTCTTT
>TRBD1|TRBJ2-1|TRBV4-2|many
CASSQISTGLNEQFF
TGTGCCAGCAGCCAGATCTCGACAGGGCTGAATGAGCAGTTCTTC
>NA|TRBJ2-2|TRBV20-1|many
CSASVVTGELFF
TGCAGTGCTAGTGTGGTTACCGGGGAGCTGTTTTTT
>NA|TRBJ2-3|TRBV18|few
CASSPSGVRTDTQYF
TGTGCCAGCTCACCTTCGGGGGTCCGCACAGATACGCAGTATTTT
>TRBD1|TRBJ1-5|TRBV5-1|many
CASSYGTGNQPQHF
TGCGCCAGCAGTTACGGGACAGGAAATCAGCCCCAGCATTTT
>NA|TRBJ2-1|TRBV30|many
CAWSDGSSYNEQFF
TGTGCCTGGAGTGACGGGAGCTCCTACAATGAGCAGTTCTTC
>NA|TRBJ2-7|TRBV27|few
CASSSMAATSSYEQYF
TGTGCCAGCAGTTCCATGGCAGCGACTTCCTCCTACGAGCAGTACTTC
>NA|TRBJ1-1|TRBV18|many
CASSPTQIDEAFF
TGTGCCAGCTCACCCACTCAAATCGACGAAGCTTTCTTT
>NA|TRBJ2-1|TRBV9|many
CASSSREGDPVNEQFF
TGTGCCAGCAGCTCACGAGAGGGGGATCCGGTAAATGAGCAGTTCTTC
>NA|TRBJ2-1|TRBV10-3|many
CAISGGTHEQFF
TGTGCCATCAGTGGGGGGACCCATGAGCAGTTCTTC
>NA|TRBJ1-1|TRBV5-1|many
CASSWEPGPMNTEAFF
TGCGCCAGCAGCTGGGAGCCGGGACCGATGAACACTGAAGCTTTCTTT
>NA|TRBJ2-7|TRBV5-1|medium-sized
CASSLYSRDYEQYF
TGCGCCAGCAGCTTGTACTCCAGAGACTACGAGCAGTACTTC
>TRBD1|TRBJ1-5|TRBV30|NA
CAWTPTGTNQPQHF
TGTGCCTGGACCCCGACAGGGACCAATCAGCCCCAGCATTTT
>NA|TRBJ2-7|TRBV5-1|NA
CASSLIGSGSYEQYF
TGTGCCAGCAGCTTGATCGGCAGCGGTTCCTACGAGCAGTACTTC
>TRBD1|TRBJ2-6|TRBV12-3/TRBV12-4|many
CASRGTAPNVLTF
TGTGCCAGCAGGGGGACAGCCCCCAACGTCCTGACTTTC
>NA|TRBJ1-2|TRBV7-2|many
CASSLGGADLNYGYTF
TGTGCCAGCAGCTTAGGAGGGGCGGACCTAAACTATGGCTACACCTTC
>TRBD2|TRBJ2-3|TRBV20-1|many
CSAQEASGGARLDTDTQYF
TGCAGTGCCCAAGAGGCTAGCGGGGGGGCCAGGCTCGACACAGATACGCAGTATTTT
>NA|TRBJ1-2|TRBV5-1|many
CASSRLMGENYGYTF
TGCGCCAGCAGCCGCCTGATGGGGGAAAACTATGGCTACACCTTC
>TRBD1|TRBJ1-3|TRBV6-6|many
CASSYRDSGGNTIYF
TGTGCCAGCAGTTACCGGGACAGTGGTGGAAACACCATATATTTT
>TRBD1|TRBJ2-7|TRBV20-1|many
CSASDRGPYEQYF
TGCAGTGCTAGCGACAGGGGGCCCTACGAGCAGTACTTC
>NA|TRBJ1-2|TRBV5-1|NA
CASSLVQGPYGYTF
TGCGCCAGCAGCTTGGTACAGGGCCCCTATGGCTACACCTTC
>NA|TRBJ1-2|TRBV11-2|many
CASSPNPYGYTF
TGTGCCAGCAGCCCCAACCCATATGGCTACACCTTC
>NA|TRBJ2-5|TRBV3-1|many
CASSQQTQETQYF
TGTGCCAGCAGCCAACAAACCCAAGAGACCCAGTACTTC
>TRBD1|TRBJ2-3|TRBV29-1|many
CSVGTGQDTQYF
TGCAGCGTTGGGACAGGACAAGATACGCAGTATTTT
>NA|TRBJ1-1|TRBV6-1|many
CASRMGRMNTEAFF
TGTGCCAGCAGGATGGGGAGAATGAACACTGAAGCTTTCTTT
>TRBD1|TRBJ2-1|TRBV20-1|many
CSARDGDRQQFF
TGCAGTGCTAGAGATGGGGACAGACAGCAGTTCTTC
>NA|TRBJ2-3|TRBV12-3/TRBV12-4|medium-sized
CASSLIVTDTQYF
TGTGCCAGCAGTTTAATCGTCACAGATACGCAGTATTTT
>TRBD2|TRBJ2-1|TRBV20-1|many
CSARDPVGGRQFF
TGCAGTGCTAGAGACCCCGTGGGGGGGAGGCAGTTCTTC
>TRBD1|TRBJ2-2|TRBV11-2|many
CASSLLGQSLTGELFF
TGTGCCAGCAGCTTATTGGGACAGTCTCTCACCGGGGAGCTGTTTTTT
>TRBD1|TRBJ1-5|TRBV19|many
CASRPAGGQPQHF
TGTGCCAGTAGGCCGGCAGGGGGTCAGCCCCAGCATTTT
>TRBD1|TRBJ2-7|TRBV5-1|many
CASSLADRQGLHEQYF
TGCGCCAGCAGCTTGGCAGATCGACAGGGTTTACACGAGCAGTACTTC
>NA|TRBJ2-7|TRBV5-1|many
CASSLDRQLYEQYF
TGCGCCAGCAGCTTGGATCGACAGCTATACGAGCAGTACTTC
>TRBD1|TRBJ2-5|TRBV5-1|many
CASSYDTGGVSETQYF
TGCGCCAGCAGCTACGATACAGGGGGAGTTTCGGAGACCCAGTACTTC
>NA|TRBJ1-2|TRBV6-6|many
CASSAGQTNYGYTF
TGTGCCAGCAGTGCAGGACAGACTAACTATGGCTACACCTTC
>NA|TRBJ1-1|TRBV7-9|NA
CASSLTYMNTEAFF
TGTGCCAGCAGTCTGACATACATGAACACTGAAGCTTTCTTT
>TRBD1|TRBJ1-4|TRBV5-1|many
CASSTGDRPEKLFF
TGCGCCAGCAGCACTGGGGACAGACCTGAAAAACTGTTTTTT
>NA|TRBJ1-1|TRBV4-1|many
CASSQEPRGERSAFF
TGCGCCAGCAGCCAAGAGCCAAGAGGGGAACGGTCCGCTTTCTTT
>NA|TRBJ2-2|TRBV5-6|many
CASSFLPGNTGELFF
TGTGCCAGCAGCTTCCTCCCTGGGAACACCGGGGAGCTGTTTTTT
>NA|TRBJ2-1|TRBV18|few
CASSRDSSSYNEQFF
TGTGCCAGCTCTCGTGACTCGAGCTCCTACAATGAGCAGTTCTTC
>TRBD2|TRBJ2-2|TRBV4-2|NA
CASSQEVAGLNTGELFF
TGTGCCAGCAGCCAAGAGGTAGCGGGGCTAAACACCGGGGAGCTGTTTTTT
>NA|TRBJ1-1|TRBV30|many
CAWSVSNRDGEAFF
TGTGCCTGGAGTGTGAGTAACCGGGACGGTGAAGCTTTCTTT
>TRBD1|TRBJ1-2|TRBV20-1|many
CSARDPGQGYGYTF
TGCAGTGCTAGAGATCCGGGACAGGGCTATGGCTACACCTTC